The 20 T cell receptor beta chains presented below share a single source sample, sequenced in a study of tumor-infiltrating lymphocytes in primary liver carcinoma. TCR beta cDNA came from about 500 ng total RNA, primed with a constant-region primer. Three nested multiplex PCR rounds of slightly modified ARM-PCR generated TCR beta libraries. Rounds one and two of PCR, each of around 9 cycles, were primed with TRBV1-TRBV30 forward primers and a C-beta reverse primer. TCRdb passed the multiplex PCR reads through MiXCR, listing each CDR3 protein once. Among about 320,000 distinct CDR3 sequences listed, approximately 60% were seen once. Germline DNA was also extracted, and blood RNA was taken from unsorted whole blood. Material: peripheral blood. The receptors were sampled from a middle-aged man with primary liver carcinoma and hepatitis B virus infection.

On this clonotype: The conserved final phenylalanine or tryptophan is absent from the CDR3, which likely points to a read error. The chain joins TRBV13 to TRBJ1-6, with 7 positions matching TRBD1. Germline V gives CDR1 PRHDT, CDR2 FYEKMQ (reference sequence). CDR3 size: 16 residues. For the CDR3, the DNA is TGTGCCAGCAGCTCACCCGGGGACAGAGGCGATTCATCCCTCCACATC. This translates into CASSSPGDRGDSSLHI.

This clonotype was observed at least ten times. The V gene is TRBV4-2, the J gene TRBJ2-1; TRBD2 matches at 7 bases. The CDR3 is 15 amino acids. Germline CDR1 reads LGHNA; CDR2 reads YNFKEQ. The V and J ends lost 1 base and 9 bases, in that order; junction bases with no gene match: 9. The DNA of the CDR3 is TGTGCCAGCAGCCAAGTGGGGACTACCCTCGGTGAGCAGTTCTTC. It codes for CASSQVGTTLGEQFF.

The chain joins TRBV4-1 to TRBJ2-1; D ambiguous. Deletions cut 6 bases from V and 4 bases from J, with 19 bases between. This CDR3 has 16 amino acids. Germline V gene lookup returns CDR1 MGHRA and CDR2 YSYEKL. The CDR3 sequence is CASSIPLASIYNEQFF. The CDR3 nucleotides are TGCGCCAGCAGTATTCCGCTCGCTTCGATTTACAATGAGCAGTTCTTC.

The table lists this clonotype with a few counts. J is TRBJ2-1 and V is TRBV7-8; 8 bases line up with TRBD1. This CDR3 has 14 amino acids. Losses at the gene ends were 8 bases for V and 2 bases for J; bases not matched to a gene: 5. Germline values: CDR1 SGHVS, CDR2 FQNEAQ. The DNA of the CDR3 is TGTGCCAGCGGCTCGGGACAGGCCTACAATGAGCAGTTCTTC. Translation: CASGSGQAYNEQFF.

This clonotype was counted a few times. The chain links TRBV30 to TRBJ2-7, with D perhaps matching TRBD1 (6 bases). The CDR3 totals 13 residues. CDR1 and CDR2 from the germline V gene are GTSNPN and SVGIG (reference sequence). V lost 3 bases and J lost 1, with 10 bases in between. The CDR3 DNA reads TGTGCCTGGAGCTACAGGGTTTCCTACGAGCAGTACTTC. Protein sequence: CAWSYRVSYEQYF.

This chain uses TRBV6-1 with TRBJ2-5; D possibly uses TRBD1 or TRBD2 (5 bases each). Trimming pared 7 bases from V and 5 bases from J, leaving 14 bases between. This CDR3 has 13 residues. In germline, CDR1 is MNHNS, CDR2 SASEGT. This CDR3 is CASTPDRGETQYF. Written as DNA, the CDR3 is TGTGCCAGCACTCCAGACAGAGGGGAGACCCAGTACTTC.

This clonotype was detected many times. The chain joins TRBV6-2 or TRBV6-3 to TRBJ2-7; D remains ambiguous. This CDR3 is 12 amino acids long. The germline V and J ends were trimmed by 10 bases and 2 bases, with 12 bases remaining between them. The germline V gene has CDR1 MNHEY and CDR2 SVGEGT. The CDR3 coding sequence is TGTGCCACCACGCGGAATACCTACGAGCAGTACTTC. Translating gives CATTRNTYEQYF.

Worth noting for this clonotype: Germline is not matched at one junction end, which may reflect a read error. The chain recombines TRBV11-2 with TRBJ2-3; 7 bases are shared with TRBD1. Germline values: CDR1 SGHAT, CDR2 FQNNGV. CDR3 length: 15 amino acids. The CDR3 region has the DNA TGTGCCAGTAGCTTAGGGACGGTTGGGACAGATACGAAGTATTTT. This codes for CASSLGTVGTDTKYF.

Remarks on this clonotype: This may come from a read error, since a much larger clone is one base off. The rearrangement joins TRBV10-3 to TRBJ1-2; D is unresolved. Germline loops: CDR1 ENHRY, CDR2 SYGVKD. The CDR3 spans 12 residues. The CDR3 bases are TGTGTCATCAGTGACGGCCTCTATGGCTACACCTTC. As protein: CVISDGLYGYTF.

In this sample, this clonotype turned up a few times. Being one base from a much bigger clone, this may be a read error. V and J are TRBV29-1 and TRBJ2-3, with D perhaps matching TRBD2 (6 bases). The CDR3 runs 16 residues. Germline CDR1 reads SQVTM; CDR2 reads ANQGSEA. V was cut by 1 base and J by 6 bases, with 20 bases left in between. For the CDR3, the DNA is TGCAGCGTTGAAGCGGAGGGAGGAGCTTTTACGGATACGCAGTATTTT. Translation: CSVEAEGGAFTDTQYF.

In the case of this clonotype: A much larger clone lies one base from this, so it may be a read error. As the CDR3 is not closed by the conserved phenylalanine or tryptophan, this likely results from a read error. J is TRBJ2-7 and V is TRBV12-3 or TRBV12-4; 14 bases line up with TRBD2. Losses at the gene ends were 6 bases for V and 5 bases for J; bases not matched to a gene: 3. The CDR3 runs to 14 residues. The CDR3 sequence is CASSGTSGSHEQYS. The DNA of the CDR3 is TGTGCCAGCAGCGGGACTAGCGGGAGCCACGAGCAGTACTCC.

In its sample, this clonotype was seen a few times. The genes are TRBV11-2 and TRBJ2-1; 8 bases are a match to TRBD1. The CDR3 runs 16 residues. V lost 4 bases and J lost 1; bases outside the gene matches: 6. Germline CDR1 SGHAT, CDR2 FQNNGV. The CDR3 region is CASSSHGQGSYNEQFF. In DNA, the CDR3 is TGTGCCAGCAGCTCGCATGGACAGGGATCCTACAATGAGCAGTTCTTC.

Concerning this clonotype itself: One junction end disagrees with the germline gene, perhaps due to a read error. The genes are TRBV6-2 or TRBV6-3 and TRBJ1-1, with 9 nucleotides matching TRBD1. The CDR3 is 20 residues long. The germline V gene has CDR1 MNHEY and CDR2 SVGEGT. CDR3 bases: TGTGCCAGCAGTTTGGGCCCAAACCGGGGACAGGGTCCGCGGCGGACTGAACCTTTCTTT. Its protein is CASSLGPNRGQGPRRTEPFF.

This clonotype was seen only a few times. The V gene is TRBV2, the J gene TRBJ2-5; no reliable D call. This CDR3 comprises 16 residues. Between the trimmed V and J ends, which lost 1 base and 0 bases, there was a span of 12 bases. Germline V gene lookup returns CDR1 SNHLY and CDR2 FYNNEI. The CDR3 loop is CASSEGRQPYQETQYF. DNA of the CDR3: TGTGCCAGCAGTGAAGGGCGTCAACCGTACCAAGAGACCCAGTACTTC.

On this clonotype itself: Its ends do not fully match the called genes, so a read error is possible. The chain employs TRBV6-1 and TRBJ2-3, with 7 bases fitting TRBD2. The CDR3 runs 15 residues. Germline loops: CDR1 MNHNS, CDR2 SASEGT. The CDR3 sequence is CASSSMGGSADMQYF. CDR3 nucleotides: TGTGCCAGCAGCTCCATGGGAGGGAGCGCAGATATGCAGTATTTT.

This clonotype was counted a single time. A single base separates this from a much larger clone, so it may be a read error. This rearrangement joins TRBV5-1 to TRBJ1-1, with 8 positions matching TRBD1. Germline assignment: CDR1 SGHRS and CDR2 YFSETQ. The CDR3 spans 13 residues. V lost 4 bases, J lost 4 bases, and 3 bases stayed unmatched. Here the CDR3 reads CASSIGQGTEAFF. CDR3 sequence (DNA): TGCGCCAGCAGCATCGGACAGGGCACTGAAGCTTTCTTT. The whole variable domain, filled in from reference TRBV5-1 and TRBJ1-1, reads KAGVTQTPRYLIKTRGQQVTLSCSPISGHRSVSWYQQTPGQGLQFLFEYFSETQRNKGNFPGRFSGRQFSNSRSEMNVSTLELGDSALYLCASSIGQGTEAFFGQGTRLTVV.

Worth noting for this clonotype: The junction does not match germline at one end; this may be a read error. This sequence joins TRBV11-2 and TRBJ2-6; the D gene is possibly TRBD2 (6 bases). CDR1 is SGHAT, CDR2 FQNNGV, per germline. The CDR3 has 18 residues. CDR3 residues: CANSLVRRGTAGANILTF. In DNA form, the CDR3 reads TGTGCCAACAGCTTAGTCAGACGGGGGACGGCTGGGGCCAACATCCTGACTTTC.

Points on this clonotype: A single base separates this from a much larger clone, so it may be a read error. The chain has TRBV29-1 and TRBJ2-5; D is unresolved. The CDR3 is 12 residues long. V lost 7 bases, J lost 2 bases, and 11 bases lay in between. Germline loops: CDR1 SQVTM, CDR2 ANQGSEA. The CDR3: CSALGRQETQYF. The CDR3 bases are TGCAGCGCTTTAGGAAGACAAGAGACCCAGTACTTC.

Remarks on this clonotype: One junction end does not reproduce the germline sequence, and a read error may be involved. The rearrangement uses TRBV6-6 and TRBJ2-1, with TRBD1 as a possible D gene (6 bases). The CDR3 contains 15 residues. Germline CDR1 reads MNHNY; CDR2 reads SVGAGI (reference sequence). In nucleotides, the CDR3 is TGTGCCAGCAGTACTCGGAGAGCAAGGGACAATGAGCACTTCTTC. This translates into CASSTRRARDNEHFF.

V and J are TRBV5-6 and TRBJ1-1, with a weak D call TRBD1 (6 bases). In germline, CDR1 is SGHDT, CDR2 YYEEEE. Trimming cost V 1 base and J 5 bases, with 21 bases left between them. This CDR3 has 17 residues. The CDR3 loop reads CASSLLQGPLRGTEAFF. CDR3 nucleotide sequence: TGTGCCAGCAGCTTGCTCCAGGGGCCCCTGAGGGGAACTGAAGCTTTCTTT.